Reported below is one T cell receptor (beta chain). Its specificity is not known. The data were taken from a study of cytomegalovirus exposure and HLA in healthy donors. About the research overall: Approximately 85 million unique TCRs from HLA-typed donors were held in an early data release.

It was with 60 Vbeta and 13 Jbeta primers that the PCR ran. Here immunoSEQ multiplex PCR was the method, and the copy in TCRdb shows in-frame clones only, minus some. The table records about 160,000 clones, approximately 62% of them present only once. Study outcomes and limitations: Sequencing had likely introduced a cluster of highly shared sequence variants as an artifact.

The V and J ends lost 6 bases and 7 bases, in that order; junction bases with no gene match: 7. The germline CDR1 and CDR2 sequences are SEHNR and FQNEAQ (reference sequence). This CDR3 is 15 amino acids long. The specimen was PBMCs. V is TRBV7-9 and J is TRBJ1-4, with TRBD1 identical over 11 bases. The origin of this receptor is a man over 45 in good health and CMV-seronegative. CDR3 bases: TGTGCCAGCAGTCACCGGGGGACAGGGGGTGAAAAACTGTTTTTT. Translated: CASSHRGTGGEKLFF.